A single sample gave rise to the 9 T cell receptor beta chains below, sequenced in a study of blood T cell repertoires in COVID-19 (dated by TCRdb to about 2020). Receptor libraries were prepared by the immunoSEQ multiplex PCR assay. In its TCRdb copy, this immuneACCESS table keeps in-frame sequences only and misses some clones. Where compared with another copy, unresolved V genes explain less than half of these, and the others have no known cause. This sample has 120,000 to 150,000 clones in its table, and 76% of those were observed once. Less than 5.5% of the sample is in the top ten clones. The specimen sequenced was peripheral blood. The receptors come from a man in his 60s with acute or convalescent COVID-19.

V gene TRBV18 combines with J gene TRBJ2-1; 9 nucleotides line up with TRBD2. The CDR3 covers 15 residues. The germline V gene encodes CDR1 KGHSH and CDR2 LQKENI. V was clipped by 0 bases and J by 9 bases; unmatched bases: 6. The CDR3 DNA reads as TGTGCCAGCTCACCACCGGAGCGGGAGGTCCGTGAGCAGTTCTTC. This sequence encodes CASSPPEREVREQFF. The variable domain in full, with the rest retrieved from reference TRBV18 and TRBJ2-1, is NAGVMQNPRHLVRRRGQEARLRCSPMKGHSHVYWYRQLPEEGLKFMVYLQKENIIDESGMPKERFSAEFPKEGPSILRIQQVVRGDSAAYFCASSPPEREVREQFFGPGTRLTVL.

The chain combines TRBV18 with TRBJ1-2, with D tentatively TRBD1 (5 bases). Germline CDR1 reads KGHSH; CDR2 reads LQKENI. The CDR3 is 13 amino acids. The V gene lost 4 bases and the J gene lost 7 bases, with 13 bases spanning the gap. CDR3 region: CASSLRGGGGYTF. The DNA for the CDR3 is TGTGCCAGCTCACTACGTGGGGGAGGTGGCTACACCTTC.

The rearrangement joins TRBV4-1 to TRBJ2-5, with 11 bases lining up with TRBD2. V shed 0 bases and J 4 bases; nucleotides not matched to a gene: 1. Germline V gives CDR1 MGHRA, CDR2 YSYEKL. The CDR3 loop spans 15 amino acids. The CDR3 coding sequence is TGCGCCAGCAGCCAAGACGGACTAGCGGGAGAGACCCAGTACTTC. Encoded protein: CASSQDGLAGETQYF.

This clone was seen only a few times. The sample holds other DNA sequences that translate to the same CDR3. This chain uses TRBV5-6 with TRBJ2-7, with 12 bases that match TRBD2. V shed 4 bases, J shed 4 bases, and the junction held 6 bases outside the gene matches. Germline V gene sequence: CDR1 SGHDT, CDR2 YYEEEE. This CDR3 spans 15 amino acids. The CDR3 loop is CASSAATSGRYEQYF. The CDR3 DNA reads as TGTGCCAGCAGCGCTGCAACTAGCGGGAGGTACGAGCAGTACTTC.

The V gene is TRBV5-6, the J gene TRBJ1-3; D is ambiguous. V lost 6 bases, J lost 3 bases, and 7 bases lay in between. The CDR3 totals 12 residues. Germline-derived CDR1 and CDR2 are SGHDT and YYEEEE. In DNA, the CDR3 is TGTGCCAGCACCTCGGGTGGAAACACCATATATTTT. It translates to CASTSGGNTIYF.

The chain carries TRBV5-4 and TRBJ2-6; 9 bases are a match to TRBD1. The germline gives CDR1 SGHNT, CDR2 YYREEE (reference sequence). The junction had 7 bases not matched to a gene; V was cut back by 3 bases and J by 0 bases. The CDR3 extends over 18 amino acids. This CDR3 reads CASSWGTGISSGANVLTF. The CDR3 nucleotides are TGTGCCAGCAGCTGGGGGACAGGGATATCCTCTGGGGCCAACGTCCTGACTTTC.

The J gene is TRBJ2-2, the V gene TRBV11-2; D perhaps matches TRBD1 (6 bases). The V gene's germline CDR1 is SGHAT and CDR2 FQNNGV. The CDR3 runs to 14 residues. Trimming took off 3 bases at V and 3 bases at J, with 8 bases between the two ends. CDR3 bases: TGTGCCAGCAGCTTTTACAGGGACACCGGGGAGCTGTTTTTT. Its protein is CASSFYRDTGELFF. The full variable domain, rest sourced from reference TRBV11-2 and TRBJ2-2, is EAGVAQSPRYKIIEKRQSVAFWCNPISGHATLYWYQQILGQGPKLLIQFQNNGVVDDSQLPKDRFSAERLKGVDSTLKIQPAKLEDSAVYLCASSFYRDTGELFFGEGSRLTVL.

The J gene is TRBJ2-1, the V gene TRBV7-2; 8 bases align to TRBD2. The germline V gene has CDR1 SGHTA and CDR2 FQGNSA. J was trimmed by 5 bases and V by 4 bases; bases with no gene match: 1. The CDR3 is 13 residues long. The chain's CDR3 is CASSSGLDNEQFF. In DNA, the CDR3 is TGTGCCAGCAGCTCGGGACTAGACAATGAGCAGTTCTTC.

J is TRBJ2-2 and V is TRBV5-1; 10 bases line up with TRBD2. Per germline, CDR1 SGHRS and CDR2 YFSETQ. The V and J ends lost 1 base and 4 bases, in that order; junction bases with no gene match: 4. The CDR3 runs 16 residues. The CDR3 protein is CASSLRPSGSTGELFF. CDR3 DNA: TGCGCCAGCAGCTTGCGGCCTAGCGGGAGCACCGGGGAGCTGTTTTTT. The entire variable domain, with the rest obtained from reference TRBV5-1 and TRBJ2-2, is as follows: KAGVTQTPRYLIKTRGQQVTLSCSPISGHRSVSWYQQTPGQGLQFLFEYFSETQRNKGNFPGRFSGRQFSNSRSEMNVSTLELGDSALYLCASSLRPSGSTGELFFGEGSRLTVL.